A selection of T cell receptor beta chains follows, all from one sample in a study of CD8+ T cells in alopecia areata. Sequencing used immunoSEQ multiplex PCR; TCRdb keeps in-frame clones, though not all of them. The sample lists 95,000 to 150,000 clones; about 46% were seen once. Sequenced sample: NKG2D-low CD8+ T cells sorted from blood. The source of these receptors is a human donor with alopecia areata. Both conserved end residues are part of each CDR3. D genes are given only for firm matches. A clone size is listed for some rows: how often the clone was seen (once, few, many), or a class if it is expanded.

CDR3: CASSEFFHYEQYF
DNA: TGTGCCAGCAGTGAATTCTTCCACTACGAGCAGTACTTC
D: -
V: TRBV25-1
J: TRBJ2-7
size: -

CDR3: CASTTPSETQYF
DNA: TGTGCCAGCACCACTCCCAGCGAGACCCAGTACTTC
D: -
V: TRBV2
J: TRBJ2-5
size: -

CDR3: CASSLGLDGTQYF
DNA: TGTGCCAGCAGCTTGGGCCTCGATGGGACCCAGTACTTC
D: -
V: TRBV5-4
J: TRBJ2-5
size: once

CDR3: CAIKTGEDGEQYF
DNA: TGTGCCATCAAGACAGGGGAGGACGGCGAGCAGTACTTC
D: TRBD1
V: TRBV25-1
J: TRBJ2-7
size: -

CDR3: CSVEGSYEQYF
DNA: TGCAGCGTTGAAGGCTCCTACGAGCAGTACTTC
D: -
V: TRBV29-1
J: TRBJ2-7
size: few

CDR3: CASSPDPASGNEQFF
DNA: TGTGCCAGCAGCCCTGACCCCGCTAGCGGCAATGAGCAGTTCTTC
D: TRBD2
V: TRBV6-4
J: TRBJ2-1
size: -

CDR3: CASSEGEQFF
DNA: TGTGCCAGCTCCGAAGGGGAGCAGTTCTTC
D: -
V: TRBV18
J: TRBJ2-1
size: few

CDR3: CASSPQGGGANVLTF
DNA: TGTGCCAGCAGCCCCCAGGGAGGTGGGGCCAACGTCCTGACTTTC
D: -
V: TRBV11-2
J: TRBJ2-6
size: -

CDR3: CASSLGKGNQPQHF
DNA: TGTGCCAGCAGTTTAGGGAAAGGCAATCAGCCCCAGCATTTT
D: -
V: TRBV27
J: TRBJ1-5
size: -

CDR3: CAWRPTGLGYNEQFF
DNA: TGTGCCTGGAGGCCGACAGGCCTAGGTTACAATGAGCAGTTCTTC
D: -
V: TRBV30
J: TRBJ2-1
size: once

CDR3: CASTRDRDHYGYTF
DNA: TGTGCCAGCACCCGGGACAGAGACCACTATGGCTACACCTTC
D: TRBD1
V: TRBV28
J: TRBJ1-2
size: few

CDR3: CASSLNVGGLAGGPYEQYF
DNA: TGTGCCAGCAGTTTAAACGTCGGGGGACTAGCGGGAGGGCCCTACGAGCAGTACTTC
D: TRBD2
V: TRBV28
J: TRBJ2-7
size: -

CDR3: CSVEWREETDTQYF
DNA: TGCAGCGTTGAATGGAGGGAGGAGACAGATACGCAGTATTTT
D: -
V: TRBV29-1
J: TRBJ2-3
size: -

CDR3: CSVEREGTEAFF
DNA: TGCAGCGTTGAAAGGGAGGGCACTGAAGCTTTCTTT
D: -
V: TRBV29-1
J: TRBJ1-1
size: once

CDR3: CASSLRGYEQYF
DNA: TGTGCCAGCAGTTTACGGGGCTACGAGCAGTACTTC
D: -
V: TRBV28
J: TRBJ2-7
size: -

CDR3: CASFSAVVKGYTF
DNA: TGTGCCAGTTTTTCCGCAGTCGTAAAAGGCTACACCTTC
D: -
V: TRBV27
J: TRBJ1-2
size: -

CDR3: CASSLGKSGEQFF
DNA: TGTGCCAGCAGCTTAGGTAAGAGTGGTGAGCAGTTCTTC
D: -
V: TRBV7-9
J: TRBJ2-1
size: -

CDR3: CASRGAANYEQYF
DNA: TGTGCCAGCAGAGGGGCAGCTAACTACGAGCAGTACTTC
D: -
V: TRBV14
J: TRBJ2-7
size: -

CDR3: CASSQERGTGGYEQFF
DNA: TGCGCCAGCAGCCAAGAAAGGGGGACAGGGGGTTATGAGCAGTTCTTC
D: TRBD1
V: TRBV4-3
J: TRBJ2-1
size: few

CDR3: CASHQTLNTGELFF
DNA: TGTGCCAGCCACCAAACACTCAACACCGGGGAGCTGTTTTTT
D: -
V: TRBV2
J: TRBJ2-2
size: once

CDR3: CASSLGGREQFF
DNA: TGTGCCAGCAGCTTAGGCGGTCGTGAGCAGTTCTTC
D: -
V: TRBV11-2
J: TRBJ2-1
size: -

CDR3: CASSWTSGSGANVLTF
DNA: TGTGCCAGCAGTTGGACTAGCGGCTCTGGGGCCAACGTCCTGACTTTC
D: TRBD2
V: TRBV6-5
J: TRBJ2-6
size: few

CDR3: CASSQGPGHTLEKLFF
DNA: TGCGCCAGCAGTCAAGGCCCGGGACACACCCTTGAAAAACTGTTTTTT
D: -
V: TRBV23-1
J: TRBJ1-4
size: -

CDR3: CSVEQGRGLADRETQYF
DNA: TGCAGCGTTGAACAGGGTAGGGGACTAGCGGACAGGGAGACCCAGTACTTC
D: TRBD2
V: TRBV29-1
J: TRBJ2-5
size: -

CDR3: CASSLGNEQFF
DNA: TGCGCCAGCAGCCTTGGGAATGAGCAGTTCTTC
D: -
V: TRBV5-1
J: TRBJ2-1
size: few

CDR3: CASHEGDDTGELFF
DNA: TGTGCCAGCCATGAAGGTGACGACACCGGGGAGCTGTTTTTT
D: -
V: TRBV6-6
J: TRBJ2-2
size: -

CDR3: CASSPPVFPEQFF
DNA: TGTGCCAGCAGCCCGCCCGTGTTTCCTGAGCAGTTCTTC
D: -
V: TRBV7-9
J: TRBJ2-1
size: -

CDR3: CACHTSGRGGEQFF
DNA: TGTGCCTGTCATACTAGCGGGAGGGGAGGGGAGCAGTTCTTC
D: TRBD2
V: TRBV30
J: TRBJ2-1
size: once

CDR3: CASSYTGSEQFF
DNA: TGTGCCAGCAGCTACACAGGGAGTGAGCAGTTCTTC
D: -
V: TRBV7-9
J: TRBJ2-1
size: -

CDR3: CSVHGVGGYTF
DNA: TGCAGTGTCCACGGGGTCGGAGGCTACACCTTC
D: -
V: TRBV20-1
J: TRBJ1-2
size: few

CDR3: CSVEDRGQSYQETQYF
DNA: TGCAGCGTTGAAGATCGGGGACAGTCATACCAAGAGACCCAGTACTTC
D: TRBD1
V: TRBV29-1
J: TRBJ2-5
size: -

CDR3: CASSLRDIETRAFF
DNA: TGCGCCAGCAGCCTCCGGGACATAGAAACTCGAGCGTTCTTC
D: -
V: TRBV4-1
J: TRBJ2-1
size: -

CDR3: CSVAREVGYTF
DNA: TGCAGCGTTGCGCGGGAGGTTGGCTACACCTTC
D: -
V: TRBV29-1
J: TRBJ1-2
size: few

CDR3: CSVAGGSLKETQYF
DNA: TGCAGCGTTGCTGGGGGTTCCCTCAAAGAGACCCAGTACTTC
D: -
V: TRBV29-1
J: TRBJ2-5
size: few

CDR3: CSIRDDYEQYF
DNA: TGCAGCATCCGGGACGACTACGAGCAGTACTTC
D: -
V: TRBV29-1
J: TRBJ2-7
size: -

CDR3: CAWSASTGVDTQYF
DNA: TGTGCCTGGAGTGCCTCGACGGGGGTTGATACGCAGTATTTT
D: -
V: TRBV30
J: TRBJ2-3
size: -

CDR3: CAWSWRAGTEAFF
DNA: TGTGCCTGGAGTTGGAGGGCGGGGACTGAAGCTTTCTTT
D: -
V: TRBV30
J: TRBJ1-1
size: -

CDR3: CARESGLLNTGELFF
DNA: TGTGCACGAGAGTCGGGACTATTAAACACCGGGGAGCTGTTTTTT
D: TRBD2
V: TRBV30
J: TRBJ2-2
size: -

CDR3: CASSLGQGANTEAFF
DNA: TGTGCCAGCAGCTTGGGGCAGGGCGCGAACACTGAAGCTTTCTTT
D: -
V: TRBV5-6
J: TRBJ1-1
size: -

CDR3: CSALGVTGELFF
DNA: TGCAGCGCCCTGGGTGTAACCGGGGAGCTGTTTTTT
D: -
V: TRBV29-1
J: TRBJ2-2
size: -

CDR3: CASSGTDEAFF
DNA: TGTGCCAGCAGTGGGACAGATGAAGCTTTCTTT
D: TRBD1
V: TRBV28
J: TRBJ1-1
size: few

CDR3: CSVLTTQGLYEQYF
DNA: TGCAGCGTTCTCACAACCCAGGGCCTTTACGAGCAGTACTTC
D: -
V: TRBV29-1
J: TRBJ2-7
size: -

CDR3: CASSPGTGDYEQYF
DNA: TGCGCCAGCAGCCCTGGGACAGGGGACTACGAGCAGTACTTC
D: TRBD1
V: TRBV5-1
J: TRBJ2-7
size: -

CDR3: CASSQEDPQQFF
DNA: TGTGCCAGCAGCCAGGAGGACCCCCAGCAGTTCTTC
D: -
V: TRBV5-4
J: TRBJ2-1
size: -

CDR3: CASSVGGPGSYEQYF
DNA: TGTGCCAGCAGCGTAGGGGGGCCGGGATCCTACGAGCAGTACTTC
D: -
V: TRBV9
J: TRBJ2-7
size: -

CDR3: CASSHPGQGPTDTQYF
DNA: TGCGCCAGCAGCCACCCGGGACAGGGACCCACAGATACGCAGTATTTT
D: TRBD1
V: TRBV23-1
J: TRBJ2-3
size: -

CDR3: CASSFSSGNEQYF
DNA: TGTGCCAGCAGCTTTTCTAGCGGGAACGAGCAGTACTTC
D: TRBD2
V: TRBV7-2
J: TRBJ2-7
size: -

CDR3: CASGFRDRAYGYTF
DNA: TGTGCCAGCGGATTCAGGGACAGAGCATATGGCTACACCTTC
D: TRBD1
V: TRBV27
J: TRBJ1-2
size: -

CDR3: CASSSLAIVAGAGDTQYF
DNA: TGTGCCAGCAGTTCCTTAGCTATCGTAGCGGGGGCAGGAGATACGCAGTATTTT
D: TRBD2
V: TRBV28
J: TRBJ2-3
size: few

CDR3: CAWSLGAAVEAFF
DNA: TGTGCCTGGAGTCTGGGTGCTGCGGTTGAAGCTTTCTTT
D: -
V: TRBV30
J: TRBJ1-1
size: -

CDR3: CASSQVLAGKETQYF
DNA: TGCGCCAGCAGCCAAGTCCTAGCGGGGAAAGAGACCCAGTACTTC
D: TRBD2
V: TRBV4-1
J: TRBJ2-5
size: -

CDR3: CASRFLGGSSYEQYF
DNA: TGTGCCAGCAGGTTTTTAGGGGGCAGCTCCTACGAGCAGTACTTC
D: TRBD1
V: TRBV27
J: TRBJ2-7
size: -

CDR3: CSVTPGGYEQYF
DNA: TGCAGCGTTACCCCAGGGGGCTACGAGCAGTACTTC
D: TRBD1
V: TRBV29-1
J: TRBJ2-7
size: -

CDR3: CASSLSDTYNEQFF
DNA: TGTGCCAGCAGCTTAAGTGATACCTACAATGAGCAGTTCTTC
D: -
V: TRBV11-3
J: TRBJ2-1
size: -

CDR3: CSVPVDGNEQFF
DNA: TGCAGCGTGCCAGTCGATGGAAATGAGCAGTTCTTC
D: -
V: TRBV29-1
J: TRBJ2-1
size: -

CDR3: CASSSGTDNSPLHF
DNA: TGCGCCAGCAGTTCCGGGACAGACAATTCACCCCTCCACTTT
D: TRBD1
V: TRBV5-1
J: TRBJ1-6
size: -

CDR3: CASSIGGFADEQFF
DNA: TGTGCCAGTAGTATTGGAGGATTTGCTGATGAGCAGTTCTTC
D: -
V: TRBV19
J: TRBJ2-1
size: -

CDR3: CSGGGGYTDTQYF
DNA: TGCAGCGGTGGGGGGGGATACACAGATACGCAGTATTTT
D: TRBD2
V: TRBV29-1
J: TRBJ2-3
size: -

CDR3: CASSQLDRLYEQYF
DNA: TGCGCCAGCAGCCAATTGGACCGACTCTACGAGCAGTACTTC
D: -
V: TRBV4-1
J: TRBJ2-7
size: -